The following is a TCR beta chain sequence with its context. The sample holds a few counts of this clonotype. This clone's antigen is unknown. One base away there is no much larger clone; base qualities are not given. The method was RACE. The instrument given in TCRdb is NextSeq 500. Library preparation attached unique molecular identifiers to individual cDNA molecules for quantitative, reproducible TCR counting. Each blood RNA sample was used to sequence both TCR alpha and TCR beta chains. As for how the authors treated the data: Samples had a median of around 92,000 TCRs, with a range from roughly 20,000 to 690,600. V, J and CDR3 annotation of the TCR reads was carried out using the Decombinator software suite. For the PS versus PT1 abundance plots, all samples were subsampled to the same number of TCRs (28,000). Expanded TCRs were defined as absent before sensitization and observed at least eight times at the 2-week time point. TCRdb ran its own pipeline on the public reads, namely fastp trimming at Q25 and MiXCR clone calling, and kept in-frame beta chains. Records with the same CDR3 protein are collapsed into one entry carrying the most frequent genes and DNA. TCRdb, not the original authors, processed these V and J calls. In this sample the table shows about 120,000 distinct CDR3 sequences, roughly 12% of which occur a single time. In total, the top ten clones hold around 2.8% of the sample.

These data belong to a study of human T cells and chemical hapten exposure (dated by TCRdb to about 2021). With regard to the full study: For sensitization, 2% DPC in acetone was applied to a 2 cm by 2 cm area of upper inner arm skin. Throughout the roughly 25-week study period, patients were also given weekly therapeutic DPC doses on the scalp. Patch testing was performed on the upper back with Finn chambers containing 0.01% DPC, and the patch tests were scored after 6 days according to International Contact Dermatitis Research Group standards. The mostly female patient cohort included alopecia areata with under or over 50% scalp involvement, alopecia totalis and alopecia universalis. Libraries were combined into a pool for sequencing, and differences in TCR yield between samples came mainly from small differences in library volumes within the pool. In alopecia patients, the study followed how the peripheral blood TCR repertoire changed in vivo over primary and secondary sensitization to diphenylcyclopropenone (DPC), a hapten. Blood samples were taken from patients before sensitization (week 0) and then at 2, 6 and about 24 weeks after DPC sensitization. For TCR sequencing, blood came from 25 to 35 alopecia patients at anywhere from one to four time points (pre-sensitization, 2, 6 and 24 weeks).

The sample's time point label, in plain terms: pre-sensitization, week 0. Taken with the paper, the label for treatment or condition translates to: therapeutic diphenylcyclopropenone sensitization with weekly scalp DPC. Blood at each patch-test visit was drawn before the patch test was applied. Eligible patients were aged 18 to 70, diagnosed with alopecia, deemed suitable for DPC therapy, and excluded if pregnant. Total RNA was extracted from unfractionated whole blood collected in Tempus Blood RNA tubes. From the germline V gene, CDR1 is SGHVS and CDR2 is FNYEAQ. V is pared back by 2 bases and J by 2 bases, with 9 bases lying between the germline termini. The CDR3 spans 14 residues, from the cysteine through the phenylalanine. CDR3 DNA only is kept here, 42 bases in frame from base 1. Here is what the overall study found, with its caveats: Because every patient had alopecia, a presumed autoimmune disease, the patients' immune response might differ from that of healthy individuals. DPC sensitization did not change the number of TCRs with a frequency above 1 in 1000, and there was no evidence of changes in global repertoire structure. The number of PT1 expanded TCRs positively correlated with patch test score, significant at thresholds 8, 16 and 32 but not 4. Repeated subsampling changed both the strength of the expansion versus patch-test correlation and the threshold at which the correlation became significant. Significantly more large CDR3 similarity clusters were formed by expanded TCRs than by pre-sensitization or healthy control sets, consistent with antigen-driven responses.

The sample was whole blood, taken in connection with sensitization to the hapten diphenylcyclopropenone (DPC). The chain joins TRBV7-6 to TRBJ2-5, with the identity of the D gene unclear. The receptor comes from a woman between 18 and 29 years old with alopecia areata. Some clones in this sample may be carry-over from other donors' samples. DNA sequence: TGTGCCAGCAGCTTAATGGCCGAGCAAGAGACCCAGTACTTC. Its protein is CASSLMAEQETQYF.